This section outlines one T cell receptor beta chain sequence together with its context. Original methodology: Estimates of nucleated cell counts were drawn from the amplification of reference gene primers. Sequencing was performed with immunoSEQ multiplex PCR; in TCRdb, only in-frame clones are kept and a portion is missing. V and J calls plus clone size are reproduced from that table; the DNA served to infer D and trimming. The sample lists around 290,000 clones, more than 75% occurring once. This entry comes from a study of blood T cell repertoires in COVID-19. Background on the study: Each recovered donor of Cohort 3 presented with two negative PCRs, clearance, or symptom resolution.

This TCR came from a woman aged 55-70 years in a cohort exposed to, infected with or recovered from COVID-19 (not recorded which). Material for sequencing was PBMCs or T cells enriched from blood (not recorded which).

CDR3 loop: CATSDLMAGGPGDTQYF. The DNA for the CDR3 is TGTGCCACCAGTGATCTCATGGCGGGAGGGCCTGGGGATACGCAGTATTTT. The gene calls are TRBV24-1 and TRBJ2-3, with 9 bases fitting TRBD2. From germline, CDR1 is KGHDR and CDR2 SFDVKD. Trimming at V came to 3 bases and at J to 6 bases, leaving 12 bases not matched to a gene. The CDR3 runs to 17 residues.